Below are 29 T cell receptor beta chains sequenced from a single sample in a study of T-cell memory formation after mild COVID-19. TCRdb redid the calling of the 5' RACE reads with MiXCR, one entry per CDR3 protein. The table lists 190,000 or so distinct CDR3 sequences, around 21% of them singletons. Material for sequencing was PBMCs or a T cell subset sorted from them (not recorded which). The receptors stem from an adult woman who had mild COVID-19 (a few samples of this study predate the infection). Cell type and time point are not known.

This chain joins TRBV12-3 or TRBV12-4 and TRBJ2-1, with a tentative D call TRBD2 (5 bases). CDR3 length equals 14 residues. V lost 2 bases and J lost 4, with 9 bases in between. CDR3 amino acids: CASSLLTSYNEQFF. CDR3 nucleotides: TGTGCCAGCAGTTTACTCACTAGTTACAATGAGCAGTTCTTC.

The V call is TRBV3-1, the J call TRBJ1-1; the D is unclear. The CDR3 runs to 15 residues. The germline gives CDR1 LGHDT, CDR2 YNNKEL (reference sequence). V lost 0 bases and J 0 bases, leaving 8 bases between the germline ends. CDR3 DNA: TGTGCCAGCAGCCAAGATCAGGACCTGAACACTGAAGCTTTCTTT. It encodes CASSQDQDLNTEAFF.

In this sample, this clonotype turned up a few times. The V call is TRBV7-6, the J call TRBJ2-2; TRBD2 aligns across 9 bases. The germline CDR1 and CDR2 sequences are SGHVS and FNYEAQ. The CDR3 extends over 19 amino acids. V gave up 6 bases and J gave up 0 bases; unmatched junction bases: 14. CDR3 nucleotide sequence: TGTGCCAGCAGAATAGACAGACTAGCGGAGACCGCGAACACCGGGGAGCTGTTTTTT. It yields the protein CASRIDRLAETANTGELFF.

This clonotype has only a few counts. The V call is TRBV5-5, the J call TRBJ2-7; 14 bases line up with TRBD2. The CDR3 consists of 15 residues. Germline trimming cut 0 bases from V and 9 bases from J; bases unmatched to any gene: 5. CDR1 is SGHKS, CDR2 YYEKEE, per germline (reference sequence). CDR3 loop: CASSLEGLAGAGQYF. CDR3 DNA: TGTGCCAGCAGCTTGGAGGGACTAGCGGGAGCAGGGCAGTACTTC.

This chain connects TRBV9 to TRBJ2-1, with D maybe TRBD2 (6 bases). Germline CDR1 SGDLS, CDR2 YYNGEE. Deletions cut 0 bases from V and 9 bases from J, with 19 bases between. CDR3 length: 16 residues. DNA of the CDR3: TGTGCCAGCAGCGTAGGGGGGGAGATACACCCGGGTGAGCAGTTCTTC. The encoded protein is CASSVGGEIHPGEQFF.

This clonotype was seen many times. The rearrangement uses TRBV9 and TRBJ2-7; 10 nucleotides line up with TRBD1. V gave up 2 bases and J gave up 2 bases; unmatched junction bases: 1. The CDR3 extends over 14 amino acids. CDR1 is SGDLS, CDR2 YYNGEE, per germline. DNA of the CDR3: TGTGCCAGCAGCGTGGGGACAGGGGCCTACGAGCAGTACTTC. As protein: CASSVGTGAYEQYF.

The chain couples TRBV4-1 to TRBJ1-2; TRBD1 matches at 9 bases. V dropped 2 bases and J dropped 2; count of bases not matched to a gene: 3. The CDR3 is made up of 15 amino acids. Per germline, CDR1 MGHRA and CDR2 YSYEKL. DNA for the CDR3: TGCGCCAGCAGCCAACCGGGACAGGGAAACTATGGCTACACCTTC. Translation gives CASSQPGQGNYGYTF.

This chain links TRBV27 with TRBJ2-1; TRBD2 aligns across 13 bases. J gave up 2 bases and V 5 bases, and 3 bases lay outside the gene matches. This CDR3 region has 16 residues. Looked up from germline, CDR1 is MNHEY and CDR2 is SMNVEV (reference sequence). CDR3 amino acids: CASSPGTSGTYNEQFF. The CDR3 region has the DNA TGTGCCAGCAGTCCGGGGACTAGCGGGACCTACAATGAGCAGTTCTTC.

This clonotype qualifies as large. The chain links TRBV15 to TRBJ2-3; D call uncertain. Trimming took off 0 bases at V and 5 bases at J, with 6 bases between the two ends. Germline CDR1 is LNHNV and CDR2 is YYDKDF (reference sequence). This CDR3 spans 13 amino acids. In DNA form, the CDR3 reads TGTGCCACCAGCAGAGATAGGGTAGATACGCAGTATTTT. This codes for CATSRDRVDTQYF.

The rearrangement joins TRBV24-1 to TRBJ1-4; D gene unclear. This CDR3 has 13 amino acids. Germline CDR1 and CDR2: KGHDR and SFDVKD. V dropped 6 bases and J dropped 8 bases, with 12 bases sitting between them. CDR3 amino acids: CATSSSDGEKLFF. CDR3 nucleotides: TGTGCCACCAGTTCGTCCGACGGCGAAAAACTGTTTTTT.

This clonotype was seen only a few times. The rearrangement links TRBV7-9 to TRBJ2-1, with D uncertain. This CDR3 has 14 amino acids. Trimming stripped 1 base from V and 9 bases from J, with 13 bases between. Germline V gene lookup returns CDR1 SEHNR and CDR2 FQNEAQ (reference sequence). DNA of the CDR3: TGTGCCAGCAGCTTAGGGGCCATGGGTGGTGAGCAGTTCTTC. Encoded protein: CASSLGAMGGEQFF. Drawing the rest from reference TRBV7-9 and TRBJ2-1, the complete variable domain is DTGVSQNPRHKITKRGQNVTFRCDPISEHNRLYWYRQTLGQGPEFLTYFQNEAQLEKSRLLSDRFSAERPKGSFSTLEIQRTEQGDSAMYLCASSLGAMGGEQFFGPGTRLTVL.

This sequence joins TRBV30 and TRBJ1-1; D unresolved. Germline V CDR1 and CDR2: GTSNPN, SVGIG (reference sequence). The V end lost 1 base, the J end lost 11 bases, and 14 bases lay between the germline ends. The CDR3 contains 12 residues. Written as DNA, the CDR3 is TGTGCCTGGAGTGGAAACTCCCGGACGGCTTTCTTT. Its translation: CAWSGNSRTAFF.

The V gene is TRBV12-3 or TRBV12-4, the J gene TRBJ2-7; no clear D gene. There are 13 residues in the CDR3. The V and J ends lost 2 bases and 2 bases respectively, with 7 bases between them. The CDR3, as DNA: TGTGCCAGCAGTTTAACTCGGACCTACGAGCAGTACTTC. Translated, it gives CASSLTRTYEQYF.

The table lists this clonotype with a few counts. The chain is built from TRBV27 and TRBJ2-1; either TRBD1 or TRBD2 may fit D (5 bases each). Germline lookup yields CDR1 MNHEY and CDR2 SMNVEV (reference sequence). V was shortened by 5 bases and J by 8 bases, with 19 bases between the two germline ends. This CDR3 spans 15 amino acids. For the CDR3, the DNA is TGTGCCAGCAGTCCGGCAGGGACCATCTTTGATGAGCAGTTCTTC. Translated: CASSPAGTIFDEQFF.

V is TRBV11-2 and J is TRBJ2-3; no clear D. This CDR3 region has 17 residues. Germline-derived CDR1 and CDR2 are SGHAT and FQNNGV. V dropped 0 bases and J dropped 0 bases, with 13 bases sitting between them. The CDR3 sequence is CASSLDVVGSSTDTQYF. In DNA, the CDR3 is TGTGCCAGCAGCTTAGATGTGGTGGGATCTAGCACAGATACGCAGTATTTT.

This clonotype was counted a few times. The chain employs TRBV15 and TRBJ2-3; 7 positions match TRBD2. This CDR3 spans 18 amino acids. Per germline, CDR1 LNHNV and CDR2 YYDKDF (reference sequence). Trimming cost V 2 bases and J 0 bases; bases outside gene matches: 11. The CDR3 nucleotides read TGTGCCACCAGCAGAATGTTGCGCGGGGGTAAAAGCACAGATACGCAGTATTTT. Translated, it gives CATSRMLRGGKSTDTQYF. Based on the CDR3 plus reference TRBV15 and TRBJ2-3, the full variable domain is DAMVIQNPRYQVTQFGKPVTLSCSQTLNHNVMYWYQQKSSQAPKLLFHYYDKDFNNEADTPDNFQSRRPNTSFCFLDIRSPGLGDTAMYLCATSRMLRGGKSTDTQYFGPGTRLTVL.

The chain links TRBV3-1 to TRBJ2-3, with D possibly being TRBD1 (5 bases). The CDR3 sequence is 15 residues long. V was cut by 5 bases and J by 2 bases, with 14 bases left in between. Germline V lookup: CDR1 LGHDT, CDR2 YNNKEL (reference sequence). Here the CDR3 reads CASSDWTSVTDTQYF. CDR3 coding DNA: TGTGCCAGCAGCGACTGGACAAGTGTCACAGATACGCAGTATTTT.

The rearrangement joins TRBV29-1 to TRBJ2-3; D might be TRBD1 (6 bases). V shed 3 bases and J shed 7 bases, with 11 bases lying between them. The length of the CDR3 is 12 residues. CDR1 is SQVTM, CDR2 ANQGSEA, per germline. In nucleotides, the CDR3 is TGCAGCGTTGAGTTACAGGGAAATACGCAGTATTTT. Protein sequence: CSVELQGNTQYF.

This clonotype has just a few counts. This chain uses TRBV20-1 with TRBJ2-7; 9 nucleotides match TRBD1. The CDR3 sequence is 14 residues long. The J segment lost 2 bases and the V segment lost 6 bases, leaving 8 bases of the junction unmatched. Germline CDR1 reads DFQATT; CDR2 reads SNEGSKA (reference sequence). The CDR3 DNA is TGCAGTGCCCGCGGGGACAGGGAGGCCTACGAGCAGTACTTC. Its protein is CSARGDREAYEQYF.

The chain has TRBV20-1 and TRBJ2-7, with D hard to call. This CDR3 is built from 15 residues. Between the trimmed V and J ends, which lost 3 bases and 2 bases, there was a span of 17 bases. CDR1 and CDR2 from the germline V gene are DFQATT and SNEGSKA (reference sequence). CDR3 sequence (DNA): TGCAGTGCTAGCGACCGATTCCAAACAACCTACGAGCAGTACTTC. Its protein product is CSASDRFQTTYEQYF.

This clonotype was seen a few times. The CDR3 protein is CASSFDYLENGQASYGYTF. The CDR3 DNA is TGCGCCAGCAGCTTCGATTACTTAGAAAATGGACAGGCATCCTATGGCTACACCTTC. The gene calls are TRBV5-1 and TRBJ1-2; 7 bases line up with TRBD1. V was pared by 2 bases and J by 4 bases, with 20 bases of the junction left unmatched. CDR3 length equals 19 residues. Germline V lookup: CDR1 SGHRS, CDR2 YFSETQ.

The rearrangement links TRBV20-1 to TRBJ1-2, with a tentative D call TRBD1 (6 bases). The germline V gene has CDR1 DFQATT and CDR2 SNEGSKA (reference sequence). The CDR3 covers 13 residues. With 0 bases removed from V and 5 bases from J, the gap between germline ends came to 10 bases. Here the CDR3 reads CSAREDSSYGYTF. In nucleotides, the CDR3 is TGCAGTGCTAGAGAGGACAGTTCATATGGCTACACCTTC.

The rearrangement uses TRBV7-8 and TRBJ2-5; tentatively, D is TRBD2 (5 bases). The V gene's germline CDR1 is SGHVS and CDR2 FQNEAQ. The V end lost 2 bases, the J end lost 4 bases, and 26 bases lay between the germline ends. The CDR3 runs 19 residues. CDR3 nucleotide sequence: TGTGCCAGCAGCTTACTCGCGCAAGTGACTATTTTGAGGAGAGAGACCCAGTACTTC. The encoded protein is CASSLLAQVTILRRETQYF.

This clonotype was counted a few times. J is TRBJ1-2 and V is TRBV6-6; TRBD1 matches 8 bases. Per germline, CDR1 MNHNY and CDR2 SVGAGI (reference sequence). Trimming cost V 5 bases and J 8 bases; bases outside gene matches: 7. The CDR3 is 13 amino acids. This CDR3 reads CASSTGQVAGYTF. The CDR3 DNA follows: TGTGCCAGCAGTACGGGACAGGTGGCGGGCTACACCTTC.

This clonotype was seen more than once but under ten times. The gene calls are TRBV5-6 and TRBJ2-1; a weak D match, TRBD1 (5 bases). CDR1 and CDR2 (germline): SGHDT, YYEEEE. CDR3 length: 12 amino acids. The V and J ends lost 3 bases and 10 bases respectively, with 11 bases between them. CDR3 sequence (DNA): TGTGCCAGCAGCTCGACAGCTTGGGAGCAGTTCTTC. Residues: CASSSTAWEQFF. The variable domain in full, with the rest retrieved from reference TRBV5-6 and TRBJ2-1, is DAGVTQSPTHLIKTRGQQVTLRCSPKSGHDTVSWYQQALGQGPQFIFQYYEEEERQRGNFPDRFSGHQFPNYSSELNVNALLLGDSALYLCASSSTAWEQFFGPGTRLTVL.

The CDR3 DNA reads TGCGCCAGCAGCAATAGCGGGGGAGGAGATACGCAGTATTTT. Encoded protein: CASSNSGGGDTQYF. The genes are TRBV4-3 and TRBJ2-3, with 9 bases aligning to TRBD2. J gave up 5 bases and V 5 bases, and 5 bases lay outside the gene matches. CDR1 and CDR2 from the germline V gene are LGHNA and YSLEER. The CDR3 length is 14 residues.

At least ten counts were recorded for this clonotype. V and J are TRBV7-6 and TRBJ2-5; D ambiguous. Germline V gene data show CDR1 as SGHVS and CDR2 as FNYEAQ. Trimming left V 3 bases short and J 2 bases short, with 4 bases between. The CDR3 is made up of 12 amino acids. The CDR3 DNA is TGTGCCAGCAGCTTGGTACAAGAGACCCAGTACTTC. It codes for CASSLVQETQYF.

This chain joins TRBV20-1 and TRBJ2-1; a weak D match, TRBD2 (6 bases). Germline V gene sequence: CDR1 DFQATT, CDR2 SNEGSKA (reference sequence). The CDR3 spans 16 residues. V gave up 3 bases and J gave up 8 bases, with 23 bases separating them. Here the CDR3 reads CSASYLREGVGDEQFF. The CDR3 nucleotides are TGCAGTGCTAGTTATTTGCGGGAAGGGGTCGGGGATGAGCAGTTCTTC.

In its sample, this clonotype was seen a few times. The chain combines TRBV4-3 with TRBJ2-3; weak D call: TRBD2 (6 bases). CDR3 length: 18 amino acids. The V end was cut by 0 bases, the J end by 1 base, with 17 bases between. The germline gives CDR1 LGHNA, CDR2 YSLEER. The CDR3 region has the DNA TGCGCCAGCAGCCAAGATACCCCAGGTTGGGGGGGCACAGATACGCAGTATTTT. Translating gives CASSQDTPGWGGTDTQYF.